The clone carrying this T cell receptor (beta chain) was seen just once. Its cognate antigen is unknown. The assay used was immunoSEQ (version v3.0), run at survey level. The table came from immunoSEQ multiplex PCR; TCRdb's copy has only in-frame clones and leaves some out. The sample consists of 30,000 or so clones, about four fifths of them appearing once. The entry originates in a study of long-term antiretroviral therapy in people with HIV. For the study at large: Some samples came about a decade before the 2015 immediate-ART recommendation, and these were the earliest. General observations from the study: For ART adherence, viral resistance and therapy changes, no data were available. The study found narrower CDR3 length ranges in HIV repertoires than in controls.

Per the germline V gene, CDR1 is LNHDA and CDR2 is SQIVND (reference sequence). This CDR3 contains 14 residues. V lost 9 bases and J lost 4; bases outside the gene matches: 11. This clonotype was obtained from a man between 18 and 35 years old with HIV. V gene TRBV19 combines with J gene TRBJ1-1; 7 positions agree with TRBD1. This material consisted of unsorted PBMCs, taken 0.4 years after starting antiretroviral therapy. CDR3 loop: CASAPYAGGTEAFF. The CDR3 bases are TGTGCCAGCGCCCCCTACGCAGGGGGCACTGAAGCTTTCTTT.